This T cell receptor beta chain stems from a study of immune characterization of retroperitoneal liposarcoma. The germline V gene encodes CDR1 MNHEY and CDR2 SMNVEV (reference sequence). With 6 bases clipped from V and 2 bases from J, the junction kept 5 bases outside the gene matches. The CDR3 runs to 14 residues. TCRdb passed the PCR reads through MiXCR, listing each CDR3 protein once. The sample shows roughly 3,000 distinct CDR3 sequences, around 40% of them seen only once. This clonotype originated in a male donor with retroperitoneal liposarcoma. This chain connects TRBV27 to TRBJ2-3; TRBD2 aligns across 7 bases. Sequencing was performed on tumor tissue. CDR3 nucleotide sequence: TGTGCCAGCAGCTGGGACTACCACACAGATACGCAGTATTTT. Protein sequence: CASSWDYHTDTQYF.